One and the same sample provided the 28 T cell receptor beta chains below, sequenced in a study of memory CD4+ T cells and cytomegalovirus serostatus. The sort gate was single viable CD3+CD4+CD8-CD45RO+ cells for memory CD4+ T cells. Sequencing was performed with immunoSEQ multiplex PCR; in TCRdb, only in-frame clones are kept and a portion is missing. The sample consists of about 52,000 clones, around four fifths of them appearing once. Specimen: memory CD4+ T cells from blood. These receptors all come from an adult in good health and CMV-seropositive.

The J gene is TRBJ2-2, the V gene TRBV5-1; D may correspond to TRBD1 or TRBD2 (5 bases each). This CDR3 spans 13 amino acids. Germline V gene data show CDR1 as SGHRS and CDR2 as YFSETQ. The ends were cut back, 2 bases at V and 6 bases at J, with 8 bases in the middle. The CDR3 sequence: CASSLLGAGELFF. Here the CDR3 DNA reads TGCGCCAGCAGCTTATTGGGGGCCGGGGAGCTGTTTTTT.

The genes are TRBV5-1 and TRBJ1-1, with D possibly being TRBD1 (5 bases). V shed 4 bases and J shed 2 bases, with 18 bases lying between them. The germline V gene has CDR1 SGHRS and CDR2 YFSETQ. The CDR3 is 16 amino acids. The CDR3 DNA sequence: TGCGCCAGCAGCATACGACAGTCACAGTTAAACACTGAAGCTTTCTTT. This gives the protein CASSIRQSQLNTEAFF.

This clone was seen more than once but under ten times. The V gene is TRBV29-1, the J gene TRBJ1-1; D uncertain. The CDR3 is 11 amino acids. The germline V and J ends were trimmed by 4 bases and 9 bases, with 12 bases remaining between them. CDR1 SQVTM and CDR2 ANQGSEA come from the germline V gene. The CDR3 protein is CSVGDLSKAFF. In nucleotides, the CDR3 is TGCAGCGTTGGGGATCTAAGCAAAGCTTTCTTT.

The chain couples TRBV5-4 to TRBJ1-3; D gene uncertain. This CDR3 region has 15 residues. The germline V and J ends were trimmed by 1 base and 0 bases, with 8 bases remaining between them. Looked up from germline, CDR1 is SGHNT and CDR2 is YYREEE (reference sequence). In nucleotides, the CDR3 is TGTGCCAGCAGCTTGAGAGGGAGCTCTGGAAACACCATATATTTT. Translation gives CASSLRGSSGNTIYF.

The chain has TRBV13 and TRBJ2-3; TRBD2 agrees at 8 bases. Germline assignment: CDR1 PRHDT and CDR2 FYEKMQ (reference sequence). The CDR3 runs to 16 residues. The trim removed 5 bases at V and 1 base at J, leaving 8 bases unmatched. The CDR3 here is CASSPGRAGGTDTQYF. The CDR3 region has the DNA TGTGCCAGCAGCCCCGGGAGAGCGGGAGGCACAGATACGCAGTATTTT. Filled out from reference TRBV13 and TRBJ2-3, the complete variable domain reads AAGVIQSPRHLIKEKRETATLKCYPIPRHDTVYWYQQGPGQDPQFLISFYEKMQSDKGSIPDRFSAQQFSDYHSELNMSSLELGDSALYFCASSPGRAGGTDTQYFGPGTRLTVL.

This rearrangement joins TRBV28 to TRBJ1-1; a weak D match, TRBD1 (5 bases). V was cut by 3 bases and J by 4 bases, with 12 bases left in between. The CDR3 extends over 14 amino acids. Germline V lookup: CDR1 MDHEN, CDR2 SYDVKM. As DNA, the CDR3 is TGTGCCAGCAGTTTTCCGGGGACGGGCACTGAAGCTTTCTTT. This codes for CASSFPGTGTEAFF.

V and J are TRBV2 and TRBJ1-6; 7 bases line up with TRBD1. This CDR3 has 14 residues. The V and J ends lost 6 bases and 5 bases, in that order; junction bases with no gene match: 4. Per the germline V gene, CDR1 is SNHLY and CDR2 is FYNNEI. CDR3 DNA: TGTGCCAGCAGGGGGACAGCAAATAATTCACCCCTCCACTTT. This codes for CASRGTANNSPLHF. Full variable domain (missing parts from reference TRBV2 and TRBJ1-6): EPEVTQTPSHQVTQMGQEVILRCVPISNHLYFYWYRQILGQKVEFLVSFYNNEISEKSEIFDDQFSVERPDGSNFTLKIRSTKLEDSAMYFCASRGTANNSPLHFGNGTRLTVT.

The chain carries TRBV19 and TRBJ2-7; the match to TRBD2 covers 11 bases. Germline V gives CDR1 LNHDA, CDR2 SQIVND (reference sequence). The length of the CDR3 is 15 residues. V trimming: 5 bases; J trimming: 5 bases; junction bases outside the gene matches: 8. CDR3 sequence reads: CASSLLAGGPDEQYF. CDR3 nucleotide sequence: TGTGCCAGTAGTTTATTAGCGGGAGGGCCCGACGAGCAGTACTTC.

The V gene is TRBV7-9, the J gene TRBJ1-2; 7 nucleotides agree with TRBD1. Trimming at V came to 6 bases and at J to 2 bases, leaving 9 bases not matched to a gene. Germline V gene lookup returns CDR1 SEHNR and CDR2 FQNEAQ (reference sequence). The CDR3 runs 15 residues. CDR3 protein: CASSPTGATNYGYTF. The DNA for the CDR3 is TGTGCCAGCAGTCCAACAGGGGCGACGAACTATGGCTACACCTTC.

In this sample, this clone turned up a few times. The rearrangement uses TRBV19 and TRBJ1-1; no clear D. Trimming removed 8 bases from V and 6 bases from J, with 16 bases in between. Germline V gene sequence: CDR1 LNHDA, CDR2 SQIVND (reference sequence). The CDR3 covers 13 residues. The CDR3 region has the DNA TGTGCCAGTGGTAGTCATAGGGTGGCTGAAGCTTTCTTT. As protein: CASGSHRVAEAFF.

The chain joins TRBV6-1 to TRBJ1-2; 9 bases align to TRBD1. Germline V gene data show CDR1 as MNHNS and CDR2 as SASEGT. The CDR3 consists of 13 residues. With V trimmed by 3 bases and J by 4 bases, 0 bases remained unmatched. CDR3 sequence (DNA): TGTGCCAGCAGTGAGACAGGGGGCTATGGCTACACCTTC. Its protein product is CASSETGGYGYTF.

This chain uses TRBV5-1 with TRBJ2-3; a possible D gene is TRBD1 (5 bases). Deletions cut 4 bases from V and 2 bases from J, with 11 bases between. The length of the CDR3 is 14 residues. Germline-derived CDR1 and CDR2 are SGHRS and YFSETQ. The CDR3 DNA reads TGCGCCAGCAGCGGGGCAGGGTTCACAGATACGCAGTATTTT. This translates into CASSGAGFTDTQYF.

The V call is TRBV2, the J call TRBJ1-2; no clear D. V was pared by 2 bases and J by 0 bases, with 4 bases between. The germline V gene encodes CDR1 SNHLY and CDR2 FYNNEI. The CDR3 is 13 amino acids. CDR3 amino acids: CASSERANYGYTF. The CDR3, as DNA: TGTGCCAGCAGTGAACGAGCTAACTATGGCTACACCTTC. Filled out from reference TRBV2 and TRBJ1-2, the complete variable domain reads EPEVTQTPSHQVTQMGQEVILRCVPISNHLYFYWYRQILGQKVEFLVSFYNNEISEKSEIFDDQFSVERPDGSNFTLKIRSTKLEDSAMYFCASSERANYGYTFGSGTRLTVV.

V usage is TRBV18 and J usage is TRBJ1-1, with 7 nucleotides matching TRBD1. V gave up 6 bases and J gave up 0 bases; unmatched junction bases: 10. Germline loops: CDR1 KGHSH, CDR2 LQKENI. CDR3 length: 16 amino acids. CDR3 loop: CASSRTGAVMNTEAFF. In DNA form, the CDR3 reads TGTGCCAGCTCCCGAACAGGGGCCGTGATGAACACTGAAGCTTTCTTT.

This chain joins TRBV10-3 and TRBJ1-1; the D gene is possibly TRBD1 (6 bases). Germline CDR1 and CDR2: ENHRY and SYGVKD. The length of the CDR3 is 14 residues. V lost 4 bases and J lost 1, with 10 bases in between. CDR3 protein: CAISGGQGNTEAFF. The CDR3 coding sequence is TGTGCCATCAGTGGGGGGCAGGGGAACACTGAAGCTTTCTTT.

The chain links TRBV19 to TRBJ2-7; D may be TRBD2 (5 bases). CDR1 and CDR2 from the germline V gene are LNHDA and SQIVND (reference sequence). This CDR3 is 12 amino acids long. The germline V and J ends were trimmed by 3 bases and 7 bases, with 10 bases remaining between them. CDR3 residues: CASSIGSGEQYF. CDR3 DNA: TGTGCCAGTAGTATCGGTTCGGGGGAGCAGTACTTC.

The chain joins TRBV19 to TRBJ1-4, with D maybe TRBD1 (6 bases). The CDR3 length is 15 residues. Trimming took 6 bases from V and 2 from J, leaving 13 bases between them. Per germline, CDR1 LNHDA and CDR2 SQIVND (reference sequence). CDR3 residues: CASRPDRYTNEKLFF. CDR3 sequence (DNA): TGTGCCAGTAGGCCGGACAGATATACTAATGAAAAACTGTTTTTT.

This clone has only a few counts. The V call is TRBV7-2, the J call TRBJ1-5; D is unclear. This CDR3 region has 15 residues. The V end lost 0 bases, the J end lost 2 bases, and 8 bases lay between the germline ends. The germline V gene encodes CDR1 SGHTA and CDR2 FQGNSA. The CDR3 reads CASSLAVSGNQPQHF. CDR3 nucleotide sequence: TGTGCCAGCAGCTTAGCGGTGTCGGGCAATCAGCCCCAGCATTTT.

The CDR3 region is CASNTRTGTDTQYF. The CDR3 coding sequence is TGTGCCAGCAATACCCGGACAGGCACAGATACGCAGTATTTT. The chain has TRBV6-6 and TRBJ2-3; tentative D call: TRBD1 (6 bases). The CDR3 contains 14 residues. Germline V gives CDR1 MNHNY, CDR2 SVGAGI (reference sequence). V dropped 7 bases and J dropped 1 base, with 12 bases sitting between them.

DNA for the CDR3: TGTGCCAGCAGCTTAGCCGGTAGCGCGAGCTACGAGCAGTACTTC. Protein sequence: CASSLAGSASYEQYF. The V gene is TRBV7-9, the J gene TRBJ2-7, with a tentative D call TRBD2 (5 bases). The CDR3 consists of 15 residues. Trimming stripped 0 bases from V and 3 bases from J, with 12 bases between. Germline V CDR1 and CDR2: SEHNR, FQNEAQ (reference sequence).

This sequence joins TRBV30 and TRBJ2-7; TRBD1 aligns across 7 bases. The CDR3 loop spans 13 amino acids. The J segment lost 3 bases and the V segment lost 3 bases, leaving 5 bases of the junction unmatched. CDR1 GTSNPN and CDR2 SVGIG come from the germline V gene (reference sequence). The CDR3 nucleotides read TGTGCCTGGAGGAGGGGACAGCTCTACGAGCAGTACTTC. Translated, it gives CAWRRGQLYEQYF.

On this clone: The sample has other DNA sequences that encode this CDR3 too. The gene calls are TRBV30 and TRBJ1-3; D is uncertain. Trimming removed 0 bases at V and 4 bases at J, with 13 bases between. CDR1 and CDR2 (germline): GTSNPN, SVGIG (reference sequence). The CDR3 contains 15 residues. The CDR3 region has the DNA TGTGCCTGGAGTGTACTGGGAGGGAAAGGAAACACCATATATTTT. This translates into CAWSVLGGKGNTIYF.

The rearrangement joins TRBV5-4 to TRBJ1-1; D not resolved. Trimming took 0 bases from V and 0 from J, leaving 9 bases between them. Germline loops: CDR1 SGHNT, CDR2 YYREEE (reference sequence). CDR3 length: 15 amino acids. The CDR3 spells CASSLEPSMNTEAFF. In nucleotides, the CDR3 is TGTGCCAGCAGCTTGGAACCCAGCATGAACACTGAAGCTTTCTTT.

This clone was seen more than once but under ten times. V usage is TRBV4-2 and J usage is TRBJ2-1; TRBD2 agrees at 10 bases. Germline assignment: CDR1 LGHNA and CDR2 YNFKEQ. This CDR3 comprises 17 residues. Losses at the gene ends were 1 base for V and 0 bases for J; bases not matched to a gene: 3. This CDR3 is CASSQGGLASSYNEQFF. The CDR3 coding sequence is TGTGCCAGCAGCCAAGGGGGACTAGCGAGCTCCTACAATGAGCAGTTCTTC.

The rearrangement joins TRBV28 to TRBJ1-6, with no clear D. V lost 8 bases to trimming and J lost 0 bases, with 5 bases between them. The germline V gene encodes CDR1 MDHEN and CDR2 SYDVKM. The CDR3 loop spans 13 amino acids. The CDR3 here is CASLSSYNSPLHF. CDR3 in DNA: TGTGCCAGCCTCAGCTCCTATAATTCACCCCTCCACTTT.

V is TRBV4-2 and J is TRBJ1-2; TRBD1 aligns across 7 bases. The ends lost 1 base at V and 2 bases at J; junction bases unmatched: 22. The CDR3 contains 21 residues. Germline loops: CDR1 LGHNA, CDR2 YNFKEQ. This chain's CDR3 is CASSQVSTPGTAYKLNYGYTF. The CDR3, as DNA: TGTGCCAGCAGCCAAGTATCTACTCCGGGGACAGCCTATAAGCTCAACTATGGCTACACCTTC.

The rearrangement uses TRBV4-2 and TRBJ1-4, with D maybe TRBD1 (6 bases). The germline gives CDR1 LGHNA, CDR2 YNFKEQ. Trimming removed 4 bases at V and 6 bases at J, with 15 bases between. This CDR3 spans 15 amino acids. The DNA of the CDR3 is TGTGCCAGCAGCCCCGCAAGGGGGAGGGATGAAAAACTGTTTTTT. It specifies CASSPARGRDEKLFF.

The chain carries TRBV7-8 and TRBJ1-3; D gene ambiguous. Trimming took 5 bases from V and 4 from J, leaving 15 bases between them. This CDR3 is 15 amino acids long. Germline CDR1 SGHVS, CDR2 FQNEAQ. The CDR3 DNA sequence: TGTGCCAGCAGCCTCAGGCGCCCTTCAGGAAACACCATATATTTT. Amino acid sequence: CASSLRRPSGNTIYF.